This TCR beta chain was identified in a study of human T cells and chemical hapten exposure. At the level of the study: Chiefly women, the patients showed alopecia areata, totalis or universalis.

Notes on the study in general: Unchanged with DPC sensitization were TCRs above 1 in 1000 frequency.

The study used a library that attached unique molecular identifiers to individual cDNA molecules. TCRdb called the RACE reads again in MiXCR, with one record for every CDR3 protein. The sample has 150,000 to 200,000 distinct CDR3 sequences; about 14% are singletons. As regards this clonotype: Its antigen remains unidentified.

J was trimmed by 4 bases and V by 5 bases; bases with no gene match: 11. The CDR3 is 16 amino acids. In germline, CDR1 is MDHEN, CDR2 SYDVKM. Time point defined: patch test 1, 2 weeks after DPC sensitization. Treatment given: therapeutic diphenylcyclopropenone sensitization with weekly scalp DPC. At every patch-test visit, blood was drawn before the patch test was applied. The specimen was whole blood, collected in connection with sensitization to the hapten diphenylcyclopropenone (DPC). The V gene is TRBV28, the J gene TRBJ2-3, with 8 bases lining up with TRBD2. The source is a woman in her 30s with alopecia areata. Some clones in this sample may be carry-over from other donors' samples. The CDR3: CASSPRVAGLADTQYF. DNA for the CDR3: TGTGCCAGCAGTCCGAGGGTAGCGGGGCTGGCAGATACGCAGTATTTT.